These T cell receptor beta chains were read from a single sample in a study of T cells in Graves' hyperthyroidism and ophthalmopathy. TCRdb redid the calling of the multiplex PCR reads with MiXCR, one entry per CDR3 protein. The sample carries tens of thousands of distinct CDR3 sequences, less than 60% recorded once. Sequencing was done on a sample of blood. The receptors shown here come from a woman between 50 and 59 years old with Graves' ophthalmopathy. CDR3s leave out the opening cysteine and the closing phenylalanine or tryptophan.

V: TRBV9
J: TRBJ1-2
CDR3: ASSEGGRGYT

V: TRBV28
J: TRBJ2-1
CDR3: ASSLSSGQGRNEQF

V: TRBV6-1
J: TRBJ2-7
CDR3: ASSEVWGSEQY

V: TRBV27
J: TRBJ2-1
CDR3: ASSLGGLVFNEQF

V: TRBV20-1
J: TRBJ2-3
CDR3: SAEATRSDTQY

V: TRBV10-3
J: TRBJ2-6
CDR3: AISESQPSGANVLT

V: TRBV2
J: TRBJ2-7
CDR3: ASRGQGPYEQY

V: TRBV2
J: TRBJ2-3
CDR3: ASSVDSGSADTQY

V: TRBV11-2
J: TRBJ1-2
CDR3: ASSLGGTLGYT

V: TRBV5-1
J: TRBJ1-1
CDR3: ASSLEGVGRAF

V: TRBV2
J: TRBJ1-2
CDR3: ASSVDAYEQYFGPGTYGYT

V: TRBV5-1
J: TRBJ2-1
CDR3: ASSWSSGFDNEQF

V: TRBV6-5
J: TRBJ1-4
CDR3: ANSQGNEKLF

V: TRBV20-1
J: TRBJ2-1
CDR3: SARGSGNLYNEQF

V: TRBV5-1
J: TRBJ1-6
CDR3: ASSTLWTRGNSPLH

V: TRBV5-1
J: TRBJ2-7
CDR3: ASNSLGPRDEQY

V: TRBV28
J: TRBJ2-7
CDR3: ASRIAGASYEQY

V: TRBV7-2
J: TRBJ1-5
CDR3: ASSLGTVQPQH

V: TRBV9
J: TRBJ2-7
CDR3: ASSQGTSGGAYEQY

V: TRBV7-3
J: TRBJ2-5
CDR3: ASSYIAGRVQETQY

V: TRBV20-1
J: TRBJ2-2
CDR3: SALLPGRSTGELF

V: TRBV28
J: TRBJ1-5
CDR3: ASSFRGSQPQH